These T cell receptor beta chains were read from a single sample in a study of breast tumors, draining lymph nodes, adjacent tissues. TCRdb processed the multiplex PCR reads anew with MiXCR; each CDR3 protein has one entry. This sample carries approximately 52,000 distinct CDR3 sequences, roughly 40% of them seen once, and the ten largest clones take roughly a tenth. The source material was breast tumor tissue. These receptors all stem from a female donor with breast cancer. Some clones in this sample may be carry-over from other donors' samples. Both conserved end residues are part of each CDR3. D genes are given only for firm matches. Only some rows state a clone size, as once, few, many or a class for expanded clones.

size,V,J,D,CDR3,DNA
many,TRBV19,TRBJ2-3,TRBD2,CASSIDPPGLGDNTQYF,TGTGCCAGTAGTATAGACCCGCCGGGACTAGGGGACAATACGCAGTATTTT
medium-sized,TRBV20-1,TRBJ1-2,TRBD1,CSARPTGDHYGYTF,TGCAGTGCTAGACCGACAGGGGACCACTATGGCTACACCTTC
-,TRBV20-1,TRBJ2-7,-,CNARDTGLSYEQYF,TGCAATGCTAGAGATACTGGCCTTTCCTACGAGCAGTACTTC
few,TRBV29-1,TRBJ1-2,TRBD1,CSVVRQGVDNGYTF,TGCAGCGTTGTGAGGCAGGGGGTAGACAATGGCTACACCTTC
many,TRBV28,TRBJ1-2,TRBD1,CASSSTGLGYTF,TGTGCCAGCAGTTCGACAGGGCTTGGCTACACCTTC
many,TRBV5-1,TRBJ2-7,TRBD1,CASSLASGQGYYEQYF,TGCGCCAGCAGCTTGGCCTCGGGACAGGGTTACTACGAGCAGTACTTC
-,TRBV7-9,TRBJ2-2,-,CASSSGDIDSRRELFF,TGTGCCAGCAGCTCTGGAGACATCGACTCAAGGAGGGAGCTGTTTTTT
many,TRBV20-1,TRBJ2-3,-,CSASLWGLAETTDTQYF,TGCAGTGCTAGTCTGTGGGGGCTAGCGGAGACCACAGATACGCAGTATTTT
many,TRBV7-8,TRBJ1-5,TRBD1,CASSLGNRGYSNQPQHF,TGTGCCAGCAGCTTAGGAAACAGGGGTTATAGCAATCAGCCCCAGCATTTT
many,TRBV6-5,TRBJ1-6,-,CASSYSTGRRNSPLHF,TGTGCCAGCAGTTACTCAACAGGGAGACGTAATTCACCCCTCCACTTT
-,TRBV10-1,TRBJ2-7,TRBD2,CPASASGRSEQYF,TGCCCCGCCAGTGCTAGCGGGAGATCCGAGCAGTACTTC
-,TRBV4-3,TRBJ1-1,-,CASSQSSVRTEAFF,TGCGCCAGCAGCCAATCTTCAGTGCGCACTGAAGCTTTCTTT
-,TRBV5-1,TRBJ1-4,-,CASSLILSGEKLFF,TGCGCCAGCAGCTTGATATTGTCGGGAGAAAAACTGTTTTTT
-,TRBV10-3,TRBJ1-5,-,CAISESGLAGNQPQHF,TGTGCCATCAGTGAGTCGGGACTAGCGGGCAATCAGCCCCAGCATTTT
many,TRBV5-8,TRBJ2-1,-,CASSLFVDEQFF,TGTGCCAGCAGCTTGTTCGTCGATGAGCAGTTCTTC
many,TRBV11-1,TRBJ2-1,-,CASSISSDNEQFF,TGTGCCAGCAGCATTAGCTCAGACAATGAGCAGTTCTTC
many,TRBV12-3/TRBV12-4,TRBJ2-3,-,CASSLLDTQYF,TGTGCCAGCAGTCTCCTAGATACGCAGTATTTT
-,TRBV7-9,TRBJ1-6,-,CASSRGGAADNSPLHF,TGTGCCAGCAGCCGAGGAGGGGCCGCGGATAATTCACCCCTCCACTTT
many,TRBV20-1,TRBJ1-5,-,CSATTGGFGQPQHF,TGCAGTGCTACAACGGGGGGGTTTGGTCAGCCCCAGCATTTT
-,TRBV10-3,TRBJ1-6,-,CAISGQVRNSPLHF,TGTGCCATCAGTGGACAGGTCAGGAATTCACCCCTCCACTTT
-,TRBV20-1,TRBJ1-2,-,CSARDNRNYGYTF,TGCAGTGCTAGAGATAACAGAAACTATGGCTACACCTTC
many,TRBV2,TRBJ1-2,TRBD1,CASSAGGQGPAYGYTF,TGTGCCAGCAGTGCGGGGGGACAGGGGCCTGCCTATGGCTACACCTTC
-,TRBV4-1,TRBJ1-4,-,CASSQDQTGVKKLFF,TGCGCCAGCAGCCAAGATCAGACGGGAGTCAAAAAACTGTTTTTT
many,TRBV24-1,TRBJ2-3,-,CATSDFPAGSTDTQYF,TGTGCCACCAGTGATTTTCCCGCCGGGAGCACAGATACGCAGTATTTT
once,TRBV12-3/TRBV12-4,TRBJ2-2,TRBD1,CASYTSGGGELFF,TGTGCCAGCTATACGTCAGGGGGCGGGGAGCTGTTTTTT
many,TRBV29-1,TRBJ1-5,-,CSAGALDQPQHF,TGCAGCGCGGGAGCGTTGGATCAGCCCCAGCATTTT
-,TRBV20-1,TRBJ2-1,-,CSARDAGAESNEQFF,TGCAGTGCTAGGGACGCCGGGGCTGAATCCAATGAGCAGTTCTTC
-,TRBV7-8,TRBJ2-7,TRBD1,CASSLGGQAIEQYF,TGTGCCAGCAGCTTAGGGGGACAGGCGATAGAGCAGTACTTC
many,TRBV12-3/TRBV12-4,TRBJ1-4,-,CASSLASGGEKLFF,TGTGCCAGCAGTTTAGCCTCCGGGGGTGAAAAACTGTTTTTT
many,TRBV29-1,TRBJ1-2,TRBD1,CSGGTAYGYTF,TGCAGCGGTGGGACAGCATATGGCTACACCTTC
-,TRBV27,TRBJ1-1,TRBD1,CASSLLALQGAVNTEAFF,TGTGCCAGCAGTTTACTTGCTTTGCAGGGGGCCGTGAACACTGAAGCTTTCTTT
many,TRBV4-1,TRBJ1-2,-,CASSQDGGAYYGYTF,TGCGCCAGCAGCCAAGATGGGGGGGCCTACTATGGCTACACCTTC
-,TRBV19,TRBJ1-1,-,CASRIGRETEAFF,TGTGCCAGTAGGATAGGCAGGGAAACTGAAGCTTTCTTT
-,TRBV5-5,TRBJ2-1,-,CASSFFWSSGQDNEQFF,TGTGCCAGCAGCTTTTTCTGGTCCAGCGGCCAAGACAATGAGCAGTTCTTC
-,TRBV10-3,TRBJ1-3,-,CATSTRGNTIYF,TGTGCCACCTCCACGAGGGGAAACACCATATATTTT
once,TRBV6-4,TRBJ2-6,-,CASSHPRGGTSSGANVLTF,TGTGCCAGCAGTCATCCTAGAGGGGGGACGAGCTCTGGGGCCAACGTCCTGACTTTC
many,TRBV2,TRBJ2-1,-,CASSAEGGEQFF,TGTGCCAGCAGTGCAGAGGGCGGTGAGCAGTTCTTC
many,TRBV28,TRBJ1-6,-,CASSFGRGSYSLHF,TGTGCCAGCAGTTTTGGCAGGGGCTCTTATTCCCTCCACTTT
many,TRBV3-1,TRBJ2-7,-,CASSQEWGPYEQYF,TGTGCCAGCAGCCAAGAATGGGGACCCTACGAGCAGTACTTC
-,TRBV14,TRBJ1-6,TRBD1,CASSGQGYSPLHF,TGTGCCAGCAGCGGACAGGGATATTCACCCCTCCACTTT
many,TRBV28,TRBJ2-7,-,CASSEGGSSYEQYF,TGTGCCAGCAGTGAAGGAGGGAGCTCCTACGAGCAGTACTTC
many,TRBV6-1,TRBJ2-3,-,CASSEALGTDTQYF,TGTGCCAGCAGTGAAGCGTTAGGCACAGATACGCAGTATTTT
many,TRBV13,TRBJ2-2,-,CASSPGRITGELFF,TGTGCCAGCAGCCCCGGACGGATCACCGGGGAGCTGTTTTTT
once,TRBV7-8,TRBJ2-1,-,CASSLARLSSYNEQFF,TGTGCCAGCAGCTTAGCTCGGTTGAGCTCCTACAATGAGCAGTTCTTC
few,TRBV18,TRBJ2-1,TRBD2,CASSLKGLAGYNEQFF,TGTGCCAGCTCACTCAAGGGACTAGCGGGGTACAATGAGCAGTTCTTC
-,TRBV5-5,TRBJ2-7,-,CAGSYSTANEQYF,TGTGCCGGCAGCTATTCGACAGCTAACGAGCAGTACTTC
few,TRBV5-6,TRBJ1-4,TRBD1,CASSRTGPTTTNEKLFF,TGTGCCAGCAGCAGGACAGGGCCCACTACAACTAATGAAAAACTGTTTTTT
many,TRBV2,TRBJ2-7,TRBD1,CASSEAGQGDSYEQYF,TGTGCCAGCAGTGAGGCCGGACAGGGGGACTCCTACGAGCAGTACTTC
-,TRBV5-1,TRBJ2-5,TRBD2,CASSHLTGGDTQYF,TGTGCCAGCAGCCACCTAACGGGAGGAGACACCCAGTACTTC
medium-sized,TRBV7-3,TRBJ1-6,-,CASSLRGDQTLHF,TGTGCCAGCAGCTTAAGAGGGGACCAAACCCTCCACTTT
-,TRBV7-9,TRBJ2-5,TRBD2,CASSGTSGGETQYF,TGTGCCAGCAGCGGGACTAGCGGGGGGGAGACCCAGTACTTC
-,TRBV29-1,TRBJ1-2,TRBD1,CSVVRQGYGYTF,TGCAGCGTCGTAAGACAGGGCTATGGCTACACCTTC